Given below is one T cell receptor (beta chain) in context. The record originates from a study of patients and donors after allogeneic stem cell transplantation. This CDR3 comprises 15 residues. The V gene's germline CDR1 is MNHEY and CDR2 SVGAGI. Unmatched junction bases numbered 6, after V lost 6 bases and J lost 2 bases. TCRdb redid the calling of the RT-PCR reads with MiXCR, one entry per CDR3 protein. The sample includes about 160,000 distinct CDR3 sequences, 30% to 45% of them seen just once. V is TRBV6-5 and J is TRBJ2-2; TRBD1 aligns across 7 bases. The sequence derives from a human donor who was either an allogeneic HSCT recipient or a stem cell or donor lymphocyte infusion donor (not recorded which). It is not recorded whose cells these are; they may come from a transplant donor. Sequencing was performed on blood, either unsorted or a sorted T cell fraction (not recorded which). The chain's CDR3 is CASSLGTANTGELFF. The CDR3, as DNA: TGTGCCAGCAGCCTCGGGACAGCCAACACCGGGGAGCTGTTTTTT.